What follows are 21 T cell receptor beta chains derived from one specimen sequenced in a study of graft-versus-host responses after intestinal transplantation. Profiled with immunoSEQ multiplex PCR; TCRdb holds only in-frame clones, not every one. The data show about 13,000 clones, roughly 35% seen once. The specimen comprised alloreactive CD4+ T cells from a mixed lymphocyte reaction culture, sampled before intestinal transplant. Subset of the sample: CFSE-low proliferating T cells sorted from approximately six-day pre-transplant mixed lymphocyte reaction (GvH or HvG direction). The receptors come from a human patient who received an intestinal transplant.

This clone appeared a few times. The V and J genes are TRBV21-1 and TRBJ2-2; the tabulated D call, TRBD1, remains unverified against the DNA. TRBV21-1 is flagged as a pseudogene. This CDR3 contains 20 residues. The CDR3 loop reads CASSTLGVEQQGSDTGELFF. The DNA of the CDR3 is TGTGCCAGCAGCACCTTAGGAGTGGAGCAACAGGGTTCGGACACCGGGGAGCTGTTTTTT.

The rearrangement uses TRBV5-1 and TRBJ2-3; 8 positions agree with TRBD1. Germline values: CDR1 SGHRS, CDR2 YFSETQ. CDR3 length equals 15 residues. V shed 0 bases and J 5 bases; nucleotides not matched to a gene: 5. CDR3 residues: CASSLARQGLDTQYF. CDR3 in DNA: TGCGCCAGCAGCTTGGCTCGACAGGGGCTAGATACGCAGTATTTT.

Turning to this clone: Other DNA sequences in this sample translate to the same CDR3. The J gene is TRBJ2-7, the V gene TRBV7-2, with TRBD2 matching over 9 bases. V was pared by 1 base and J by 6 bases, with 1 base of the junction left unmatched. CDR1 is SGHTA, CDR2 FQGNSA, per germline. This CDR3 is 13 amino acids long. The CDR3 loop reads CASSLGGGVEQYF. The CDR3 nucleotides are TGTGCCAGCAGCTTAGGCGGGGGGGTCGAGCAGTACTTC.

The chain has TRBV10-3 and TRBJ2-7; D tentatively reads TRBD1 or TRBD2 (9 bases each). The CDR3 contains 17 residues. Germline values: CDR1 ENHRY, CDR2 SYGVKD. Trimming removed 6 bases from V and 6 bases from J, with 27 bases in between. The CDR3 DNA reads TGTGCCATCAGCGACAACAGGGGGCGGCTAGCGGGGCTCGAGCAGTACTTC. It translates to CAISDNRGRLAGLEQYF.

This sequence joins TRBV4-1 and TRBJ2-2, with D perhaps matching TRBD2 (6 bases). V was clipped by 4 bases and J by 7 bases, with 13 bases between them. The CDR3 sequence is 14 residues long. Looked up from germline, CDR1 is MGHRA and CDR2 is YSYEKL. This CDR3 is CASSPGTAIGELFF. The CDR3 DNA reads TGCGCCAGCAGCCCCGGGACTGCTATCGGGGAGCTGTTTTTT.

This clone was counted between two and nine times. CDR3 loop: CASSLSSTVRTEAFF. Here the CDR3 DNA reads TGTGCCAGCAGTTTATCCTCCACAGTTAGGACTGAAGCTTTCTTT. The chain carries TRBV27 and TRBJ1-1; D call uncertain. The germline V gene has CDR1 MNHEY and CDR2 SMNVEV (reference sequence). The CDR3 totals 15 residues. The V end was cut by 0 bases, the J end by 5 bases, with 13 bases between.

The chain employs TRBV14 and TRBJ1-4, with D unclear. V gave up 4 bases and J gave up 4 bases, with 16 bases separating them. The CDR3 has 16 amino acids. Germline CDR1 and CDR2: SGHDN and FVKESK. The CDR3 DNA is TGTGCCAGCAGCCTACGCTACCCCGCCCGTAATGAAAAACTGTTTTTT. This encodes CASSLRYPARNEKLFF.

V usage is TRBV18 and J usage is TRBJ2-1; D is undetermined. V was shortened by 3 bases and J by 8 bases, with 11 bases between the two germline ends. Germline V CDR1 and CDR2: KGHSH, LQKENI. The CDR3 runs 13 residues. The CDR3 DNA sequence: TGTGCCAGCTCACCCCATAGAGTCGATGAGCAGTTCTTC. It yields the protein CASSPHRVDEQFF.

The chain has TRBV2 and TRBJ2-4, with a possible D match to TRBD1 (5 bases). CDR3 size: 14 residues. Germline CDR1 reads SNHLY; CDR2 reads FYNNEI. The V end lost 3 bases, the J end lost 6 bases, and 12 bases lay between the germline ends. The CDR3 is CASSETETVNIQYF. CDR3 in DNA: TGTGCCAGCAGTGAGACAGAAACCGTAAACATTCAGTACTTC.

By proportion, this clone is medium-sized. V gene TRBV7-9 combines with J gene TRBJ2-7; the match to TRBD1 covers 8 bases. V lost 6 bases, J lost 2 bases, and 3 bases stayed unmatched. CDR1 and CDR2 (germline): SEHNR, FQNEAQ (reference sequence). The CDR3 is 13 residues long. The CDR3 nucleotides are TGTGCCAGCAGGACAGGGGAAACCTACGAGCAGTACTTC. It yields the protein CASRTGETYEQYF.

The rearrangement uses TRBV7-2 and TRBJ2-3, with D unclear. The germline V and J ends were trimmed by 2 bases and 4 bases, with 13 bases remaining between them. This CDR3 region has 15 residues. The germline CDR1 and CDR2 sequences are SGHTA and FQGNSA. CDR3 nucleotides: TGTGCCAGCAGCTTACTCAGAGGTGGCCCAGATACGCAGTATTTT. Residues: CASSLLRGGPDTQYF.

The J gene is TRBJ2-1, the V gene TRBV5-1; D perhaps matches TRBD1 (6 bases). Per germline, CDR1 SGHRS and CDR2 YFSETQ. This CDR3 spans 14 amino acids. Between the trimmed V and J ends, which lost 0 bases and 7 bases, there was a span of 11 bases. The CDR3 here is CASSLDGQMNEQFF. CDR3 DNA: TGCGCCAGCAGCTTGGACGGACAGATGAATGAGCAGTTCTTC.

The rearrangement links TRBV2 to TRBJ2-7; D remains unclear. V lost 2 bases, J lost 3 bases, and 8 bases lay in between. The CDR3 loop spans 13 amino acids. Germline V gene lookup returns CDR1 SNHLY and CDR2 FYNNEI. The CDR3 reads CASSETTGYEQYF. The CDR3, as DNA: TGTGCCAGCAGTGAAACTACCGGCTACGAGCAGTACTTC.

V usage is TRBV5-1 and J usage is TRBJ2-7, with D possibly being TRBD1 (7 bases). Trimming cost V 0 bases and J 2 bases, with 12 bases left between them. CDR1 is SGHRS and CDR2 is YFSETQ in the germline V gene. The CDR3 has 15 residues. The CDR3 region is CASSLGGGGPYEQYF. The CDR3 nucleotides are TGCGCCAGCAGCTTGGGTGGAGGGGGCCCCTACGAGCAGTACTTC.

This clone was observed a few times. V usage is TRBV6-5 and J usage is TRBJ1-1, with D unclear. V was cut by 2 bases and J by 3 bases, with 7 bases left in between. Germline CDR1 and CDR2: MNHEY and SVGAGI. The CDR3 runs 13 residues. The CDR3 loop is CASSYRGDTEAFF. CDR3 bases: TGTGCCAGCAGTTACCGGGGAGACACTGAAGCTTTCTTT.

This CDR3 reads CSARDRSEQYF. Written as DNA, the CDR3 is TGCAGTGCTAGAGATCGGAGCGAGCAGTACTTC. This chain links TRBV20-1 with TRBJ2-7; D ambiguous. The V gene's germline CDR1 is DFQATT and CDR2 SNEGSKA (reference sequence). This CDR3 is built from 11 residues. Trimming took 0 bases from V and 6 from J, leaving 6 bases between them.

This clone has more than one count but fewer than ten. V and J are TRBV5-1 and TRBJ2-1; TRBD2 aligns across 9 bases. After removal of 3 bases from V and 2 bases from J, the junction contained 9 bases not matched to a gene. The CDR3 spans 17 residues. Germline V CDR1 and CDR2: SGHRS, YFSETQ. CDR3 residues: CASSSRGGGGPYNEQFF. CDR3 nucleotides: TGCGCCAGCAGCTCCCGGGGCGGGGGGGGTCCCTACAATGAGCAGTTCTTC.

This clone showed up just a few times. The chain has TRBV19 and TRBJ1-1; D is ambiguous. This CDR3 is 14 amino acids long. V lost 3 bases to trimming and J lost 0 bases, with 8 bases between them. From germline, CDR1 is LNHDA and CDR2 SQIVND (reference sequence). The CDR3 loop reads CASSMGRMNTEAFF. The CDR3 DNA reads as TGTGCCAGTAGTATGGGCCGTATGAACACTGAAGCTTTCTTT. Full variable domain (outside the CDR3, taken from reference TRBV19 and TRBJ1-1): DGGITQSPKYLFRKEGQNVTLSCEQNLNHDAMYWYRQDPGQGLRLIYYSQIVNDFQKGDIAEGYSVSREKKESFPLTVTSAQKNPTAFYLCASSMGRMNTEAFFGQGTRLTVV.

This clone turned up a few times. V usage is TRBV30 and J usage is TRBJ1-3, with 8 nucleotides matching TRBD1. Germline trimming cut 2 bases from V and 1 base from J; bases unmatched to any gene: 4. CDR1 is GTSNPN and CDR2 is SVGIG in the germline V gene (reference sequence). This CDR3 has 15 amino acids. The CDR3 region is CAWSRTGGSGNTIYF. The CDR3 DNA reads TGTGCCTGGAGTAGAACAGGGGGATCTGGAAACACCATATATTTT.

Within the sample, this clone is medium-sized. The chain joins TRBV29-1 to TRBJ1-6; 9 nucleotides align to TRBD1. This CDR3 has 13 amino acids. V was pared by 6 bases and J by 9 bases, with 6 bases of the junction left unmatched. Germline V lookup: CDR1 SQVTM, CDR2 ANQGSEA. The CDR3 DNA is TGCAGCGTACAACAGGGGGCGCTTTCACCCCTCCACTTT. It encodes CSVQQGALSPLHF.

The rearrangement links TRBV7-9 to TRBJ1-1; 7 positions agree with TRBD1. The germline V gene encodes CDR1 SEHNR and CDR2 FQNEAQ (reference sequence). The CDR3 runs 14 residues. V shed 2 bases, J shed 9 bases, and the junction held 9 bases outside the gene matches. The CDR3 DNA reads TGTGCCAGCAGCTTATTACGAGACAGGGAAAAAGCTTTCTTT. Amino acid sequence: CASSLLRDREKAFF.